The source of this T cell receptor beta chain is a study of cytomegalovirus exposure and HLA in healthy donors (dated 2017 in TCRdb). The study in broad terms: According to a later analysis, the 120 validation repertoires were produced on the same platform as the approximately 600 repertoires of the first cohort. The study aimed to test whether signatures of past pathogen exposure could be identified by cataloging public T cell receptors. Along with the approximately 700-subject first cohort, a separate validation cohort of over 90 different subjects was used. High-throughput TCR immunosequencing, statistical association of individual TCRs with disease status, and machine learning were combined to predict cytomegalovirus infection status. General findings and caveats noted by the study authors: A few of the identified cytomegalovirus-associated TCR beta chains were confirmed in vitro to be specific for cytomegalovirus antigens. A total of 164 TCR beta chains were listed by the study as associated with cytomegalovirus. A later analysis found that TCRs clustered in the first cohort also tended to co-occur in the roughly 120 validation repertoires, with just under 95% of cluster scores above 0. The classifier was reported to diagnose cytomegalovirus status with high specificity and sensitivity in both the original and validation cohorts. The authors suggested that the approach could potentially be extended to other disease states and immunological phenotypes. While some public TCRs were present in many individuals, most TCR sequences turned up only very rarely across donors. A later analysis lacked HLA typing for the validation cohort, so it scored co-occurrence in that cohort across all 130 or so repertoires.

With regard to this clone: This clone's antigen is unknown. No qualities accompany the bases; no much larger clone lies one base away.

The donors belonged to the validation cohort of approximately 130 subjects, which was separate from the approximately 610-subject first cohort. Libraries were constructed by the immunoSEQ multiplex PCR assay. The study's processing was this. A statistical classification framework was built to diagnose cytomegalovirus status from the catalog of TCR beta chain sequences. This immuneACCESS table, as held by TCRdb, lists in-frame sequences with V and J called but not all clones. Of the missing ones, under half trace to an unresolved V gene in checked studies; the others have no known cause. The D gene and trimming were derived from the DNA, and the V and J assignments and clone size from that table. Counted in this sample were approximately 180,000 clones; around 86% of them appeared once. Of the sample, 1.4% to 1.5% is held by the ten largest clones. V is reduced by 5 bases and J by 1 base, leaving a spacing of 14 bases between them. From the cysteine up to the phenylalanine, the CDR3 has a length of 15 residues. Only the CDR3 portion is preserved as DNA: 45 bases, with reading frame beginning at the first base. CDR1 and CDR2, per the germline V gene, are SGHRS and YFSETQ.

This TCR derives from a woman under 30 in good health and CMV-seronegative. The rearrangement joined TRBV5-1 to TRBJ2-3; TRBD1 is a possible D gene, resting on 6 matching bases. Input material: PBMCs. The DNA sequence is given as TGCGCCAGCAGGAAGGCCCCAGGGGGCACAGATACGCAGTATTTT. This yields the protein CASRKAPGGTDTQYF.